The entry that follows covers one T cell receptor (beta chain) sequence. Its specificity is unknown. The sample originates from a study of CD8 T cells in Susac syndrome. Overall study context: Patients with Susac syndrome were, at the time of blood collection, therapy-naive, maintained on corticosteroids, or maintained on intravenous immunoglobulin alone. General study findings and limits: Total CD8+ repertoires held some 15 Susac-specific public clones, while CD8+ TEMRA repertoires held five or six.

The authors carried out high-throughput sequencing of TCR beta. They applied it to CD8+ and CD4+ T cells obtained from blood. TEMRA cells were enriched by FACS, and CD4+ and CD8+ T cells were negatively isolated. RNA in amounts of about 0.5 to 1 ug was reverse transcribed with random hexamers. TCRdb passed the immunoSEQ multiplex PCR reads through MiXCR, listing each CDR3 protein once. The table includes 100,000 to 150,000 distinct CDR3 sequences, around 94% detected once. Germline CDR1 reads SQVTM; CDR2 reads ANQGSEA. CDR3 length: 14 residues. The V gene end was trimmed by 6 bases and the J gene end by 2 bases; junction bases not matched to a gene: 7.

This rearrangement joins TRBV29-1 to TRBJ1-5; 7 bases line up with TRBD1. The source is a human donor with Susac syndrome. The specimen was CD8+ T cells from PBMCs. The CDR3 loop is CSVLAGTGNQPQHF. The CDR3 region has the DNA TGCAGCGTGCTCGCCGGGACAGGCAATCAGCCCCAGCATTTT. Based on the CDR3 plus reference TRBV29-1 and TRBJ1-5, the full variable domain is SAVISQKPSRDICQRGTSLTIQCQVDSQVTMMFWYRQQPGQSLTLIATANQGSEATYESGFVIDKFPISRPNLTFSTLTVSNMSPEDSSIYLCSVLAGTGNQPQHFGDGTRLSIL.